This T cell receptor beta chain appears in the sequencing data of a study of cytomegalovirus exposure and HLA in healthy donors. Study-level results: Analysis performed later showed TCR beta chains linked to HLA being more clonally expanded than equally common others. TCR beta chain V- and J-gene trimming was linked, in a later analysis, to a missense variant in DCLRE1C.

The PCR contained 60 Vbeta and 13 Jbeta primers. The table came from immunoSEQ multiplex PCR; TCRdb's copy has only in-frame clones and leaves some out. The sample has nearly 110,000 clones, less than 80% seen once. V was trimmed by 5 bases and J by 6 bases, leaving 23 bases between them. From germline, CDR1 is MNHEY and CDR2 SMNVEV (reference sequence). The CDR3 length is 17 residues. Remarks on this clone: As yet, its antigen is unknown.

The rearrangement joins TRBV27 to TRBJ2-1; no definite D call. The sequence was obtained from a man aged 25-45 years in good health and CMV-seronegative. The sequenced sample was PBMCs. Here the CDR3 reads CASSPSQNQAYVNEQFF. For the CDR3, the DNA is TGTGCCAGCAGTCCCTCTCAAAATCAGGCGTACGTCAATGAGCAGTTCTTC.